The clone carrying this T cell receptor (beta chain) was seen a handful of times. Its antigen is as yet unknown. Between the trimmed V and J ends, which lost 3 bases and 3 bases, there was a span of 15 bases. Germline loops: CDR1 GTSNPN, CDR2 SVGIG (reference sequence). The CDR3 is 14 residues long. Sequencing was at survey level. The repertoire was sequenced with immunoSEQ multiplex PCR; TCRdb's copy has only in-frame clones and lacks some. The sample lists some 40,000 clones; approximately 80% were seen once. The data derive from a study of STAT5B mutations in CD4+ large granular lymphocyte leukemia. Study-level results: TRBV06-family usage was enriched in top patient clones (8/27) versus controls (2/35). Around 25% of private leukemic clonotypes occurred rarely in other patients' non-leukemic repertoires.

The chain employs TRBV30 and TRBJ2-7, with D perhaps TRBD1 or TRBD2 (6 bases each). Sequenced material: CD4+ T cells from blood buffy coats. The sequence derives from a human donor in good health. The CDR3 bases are TGTGCCTGGAGCGCGGTTGGAGGGGGCTACGAGCAGTACTTC. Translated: CAWSAVGGGYEQYF.